Listed here is a single T cell receptor beta chain. No antigen is known for it. The CDR3 runs 15 residues. Germline V lookup: CDR1 MRHNA, CDR2 SNTAGT. V gave up 2 bases and J gave up 4 bases; unmatched junction bases: 2. The data were obtained in a study of OX40 agonist ivuxolimab in advanced cancers. Study-level findings and limits: With doses of 0.1-3.0 mg/kg, partial responders showed among the lowest clonal expansion. At 0.1 to 3.0 mg/kg and by week 6, clonal expansion occurred in CD4+ and CD8+ blood T cells. CD8+ T cells showed, on average, more clonal expansion than CD4+ cells.

The protocol was immunoSEQ multiplex PCR, while the TCRdb copy is restricted to in-frame clones and leaves out a portion. The sample holds around 84,000 clones, around 92% seen once. This TCR came from an adult with an advanced solid tumor such as melanoma, head and neck, liver or kidney cancer. Sequenced material: CD4+ or CD8+ T cells sorted from blood, taken in a trial of the OX40 agonist ivuxolimab. The gene calls are TRBV6-4 and TRBJ2-1; 10 positions match TRBD2. The CDR3 sequence is CASSDLAGEYNEQFF. The DNA for the CDR3 is TGTGCCAGCAGTGACCTAGCGGGAGAGTACAATGAGCAGTTCTTC.